This T cell receptor beta chain was recovered during a study of blood T cell repertoires in COVID-19 (dated by TCRdb to 2019 to 2021). Regarding the study in general: Samples from collaborators originated in the United States, Italy and Spain and spanned both the acute and convalescent phases of COVID-19. The material from the prospective study consisted of cDNA or gDNA derived from T cells, B-cell-depleted T cells, or PBMCs. Deeply sampled blood TCRbeta repertoires from subjects exposed to, actively infected with, or recovered from COVID-19 were included in the dataset. A freely available public database, intended as a resource for researchers studying the immune response to SARS-CoV-2, is where the repertoires were released. Samples came from the ongoing ImmuneRACE study (first 160 participants) plus 1,254 subjects from 6 global collaborators. The sample metadata nearly always contained a de-identified subject ID, COVID-19 status, age in years and sex. Where HLA class I and class II types were available, the types were taken from metadata supplied by the sample provider, not from assay-based typing.

TCRbeta CDR3 regions were amplified from genomic DNA using the immunoSEQ Assay, a bias-controlled multiplex PCR. Turning to the authors' computational methods: Within the assay, amplification of reference gene primers was used to estimate how many nucleated cells each sample contained. To quantify the absolute abundance of each unique TCRbeta CDR3 rearrangement, sequence reads were collapsed and filtered. For each sample, productive Simpson clonality was calculated as the square root of Simpson's diversity index over productive rearrangements. TCRdb mirrors the immuneACCESS table, restricted to in-frame sequences. Some clones are absent from its copies; in checked studies, under half trace to an unresolved V gene, and the reason for the others is unknown. That table furnishes V, J and clone size, whereas the DNA furnished D and trimming. Here the sample has some 210,000 clones; approximately 78% occur a single time. In total, the top ten clones hold around 9% of the sample.

Participants in the prospective study were aged about 18 to 95 years, lived in some 24 United States geographic areas, and enrolled through a virtual design. In the prospective study, cohorts were assigned on the basis of participant-reported clinical history obtained from a screening survey and a study questionnaire. Recovered participants in ImmuneRACE Cohort 3 were defined by two consecutive negative NP/OP PCR tests, clearance by a healthcare professional, or resolution of symptoms. Each participant in the prospective study had whole blood, serum and a nasopharyngeal or oropharyngeal swab collected by mobile phlebotomists. Participants in the prospective study had the option to provide additional blood draws and questionnaires over a roughly 2-month period. Blood samples from the prospective study were shipped frozen or at room temperature prior to DNA extraction. Study-level results and caveats: How much clinical and demographic metadata was included differed by source and by participant, and the metadata was provided uncurated.

Regarding this clone: The specificity of this receptor is unknown. No base quality information exists; no much larger clone differs at one position.

Reading the germline V gene (reference sequence) gives CDR1 GTSNPN and CDR2 SVGIG. The cysteine opens and the phenylalanine closes a CDR3 of 15 amino acids. Just the 45-base CDR3 DNA is kept, in frame starting at base 1. Unmatched junction bases come to 16, with V trimmed by 8 bases and J by 4 bases. The receptor was derived from a man aged 40-49 years who had recovered from COVID-19. This receptor chain uses TRBV30 and TRBJ1-1; TRBD1 aligns with 7 central bases. Sample: PBMCs or T cells enriched from blood (not recorded which). The CDR3 loop reads CARQAAGGVGTEAFF. Here is the DNA: TGTGCCCGCCAAGCCGCAGGGGGAGTGGGCACTGAAGCTTTCTTT.